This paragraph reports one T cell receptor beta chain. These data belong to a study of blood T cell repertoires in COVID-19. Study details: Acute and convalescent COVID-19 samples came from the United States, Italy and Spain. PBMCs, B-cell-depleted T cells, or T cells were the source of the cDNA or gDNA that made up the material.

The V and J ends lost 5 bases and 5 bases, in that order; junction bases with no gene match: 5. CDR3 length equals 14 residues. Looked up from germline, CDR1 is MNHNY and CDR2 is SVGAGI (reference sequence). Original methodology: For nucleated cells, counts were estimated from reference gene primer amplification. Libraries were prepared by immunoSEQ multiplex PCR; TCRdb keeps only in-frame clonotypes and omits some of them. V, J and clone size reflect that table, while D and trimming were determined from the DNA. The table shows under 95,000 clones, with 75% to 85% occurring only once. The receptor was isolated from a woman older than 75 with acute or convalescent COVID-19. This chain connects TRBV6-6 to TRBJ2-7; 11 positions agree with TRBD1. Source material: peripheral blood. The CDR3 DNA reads TGTGCCAGCAGTGGACAGGGGGCAAAAAACGAGCAGTACTTC. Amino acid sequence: CASSGQGAKNEQYF.